Described below is a single T cell receptor beta chain sequence and its context. As yet, its antigen is unknown. Every isolated RNA sample was fully reverse transcribed, so sequencing captured expressed TCRB transcripts. Method: immunoSEQ multiplex PCR; TCRdb's copy keeps in-frame clones and lacks some. The table lists around 300,000 clones, 8% of them singletons. These data belong to a study of beta chain features in type 1 diabetes. Study observations and caveats: Junctions at VDJ sites from type 1 diabetes patients had fewer insertions and more deletions. All four CD4+ subsets of Type 1 diabetes patients contained TCRB CDR3s that were moderately but significantly shorter.

The CDR3 length is 15 residues. Germline V gives CDR1 SGDLS, CDR2 YYNGEE. V was trimmed by 4 bases and J by 0 bases, leaving 13 bases between them. By way of CD45RO/CCR7/CD25/CD127/CD95/CD27, the CD4+ regulatory, stem cell-like memory, central memory and naive cells were sorted. This rearrangement joins TRBV9 to TRBJ1-2; D not certain. This clonotype originated in a woman aged 18-29 years in good health. The sample consisted of central memory CD4+ T cells from blood. The CDR3 reads CASSSVFAANYGYTF. CDR3 sequence (DNA): TGTGCCAGCAGCTCGGTCTTTGCAGCTAACTATGGCTACACCTTC. The complete variable domain, with remaining parts taken from reference TRBV9 and TRBJ1-2, reads DSGVTQTPKHLITATGQRVTLRCSPRSGDLSVYWYQQSLDQGLQFLIQYYNGEERAKGNILERFSAQQFPDLHSELNLSSLELGDSALYFCASSSVFAANYGYTFGSGTRLTVV.